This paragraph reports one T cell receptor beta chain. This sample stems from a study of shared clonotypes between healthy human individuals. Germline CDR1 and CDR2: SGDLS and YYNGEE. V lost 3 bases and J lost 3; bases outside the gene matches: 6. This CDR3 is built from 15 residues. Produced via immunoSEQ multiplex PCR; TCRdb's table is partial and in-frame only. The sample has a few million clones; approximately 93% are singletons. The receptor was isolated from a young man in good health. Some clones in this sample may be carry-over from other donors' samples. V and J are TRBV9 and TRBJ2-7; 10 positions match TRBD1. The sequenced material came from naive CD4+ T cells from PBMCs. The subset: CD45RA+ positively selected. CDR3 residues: CASSAGQGGFYEQYF. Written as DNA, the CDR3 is TGTGCCAGCAGCGCCGGACAGGGGGGGTTCTACGAGCAGTACTTC.